Below, one T cell receptor (beta chain) is given with its context. The data originate from a study of control samples from healthy donors and cancer patients. This CDR3 contains 14 residues. Germline V lookup: CDR1 SEHNR, CDR2 FQNEAQ (reference sequence). V lost 5 bases and J 2 bases, leaving 13 bases between the germline ends. Libraries were prepared by immunoSEQ multiplex PCR; TCRdb keeps only in-frame clonotypes and omits some of them. The sample has 150,000 or so clones, about 94% seen once; the top ten hold about 4%. What was sequenced was blood. This TCR derives from a woman aged 55-70 years in good health. The chain joins TRBV7-9 to TRBJ2-7; no reliable D call. In DNA form, the CDR3 reads TGTGCCAGCAGCCCTTCACTTCAGGCCTACGAGCAGTACTTC. This encodes CASSPSLQAYEQYF.